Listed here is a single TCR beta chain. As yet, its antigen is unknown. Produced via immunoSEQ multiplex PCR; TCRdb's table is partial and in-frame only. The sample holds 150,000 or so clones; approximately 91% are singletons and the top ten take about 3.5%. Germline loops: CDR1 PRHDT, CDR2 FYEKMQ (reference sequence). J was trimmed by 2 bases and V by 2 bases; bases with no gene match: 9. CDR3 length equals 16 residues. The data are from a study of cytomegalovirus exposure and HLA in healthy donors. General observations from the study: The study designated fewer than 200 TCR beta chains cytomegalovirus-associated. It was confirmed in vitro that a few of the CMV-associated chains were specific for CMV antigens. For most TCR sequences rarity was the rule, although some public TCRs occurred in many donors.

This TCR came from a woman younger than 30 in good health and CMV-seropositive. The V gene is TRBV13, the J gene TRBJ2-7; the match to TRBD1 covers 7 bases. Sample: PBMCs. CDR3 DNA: TGTGCCAGCAGCTTAAACGCTCGAGGGGGCACCTACGAGCAGTACTTC. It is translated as CASSLNARGGTYEQYF.